The clone carrying this TCR beta chain was observed many times. The entry originates in a study of molecular identifiers for immune sequencing clone quantification. CDR1 and CDR2 (germline): SEHNR, FQNEAQ (reference sequence). This CDR3 contains 15 residues. V was clipped by 1 base and J by 7 bases, with 16 bases between them. Using 10%, 30% or 50% RNA, naive CD8 libraries were derived from around 20,000 to 1,000,000 sorted cells. From the PCR reads, TCRdb called clonotypes with MiXCR, one entry per CDR3 protein. The sample yields hundreds of thousands of distinct CDR3 sequences, about 25% seen once. Material: naive CD8+ T cells from blood, with Jurkat cell RNA spiked in. The subset was: FACS-sorted CD8+CD4-CCR7+CD45RA+ naive T cells. This sequence originates from a human donor in good health. Some libraries in this study had Jurkat cell RNA spiked in. The chain uses TRBV7-9 and TRBJ1-1; D remains unclear. The CDR3 bases are TGTGCCAGCAGCTTAGTCTCAGGAAGAGACGGTGAAGCTTTCTTT. It is translated as CASSLVSGRDGEAFF.